These T cell receptor beta chains were read from a single sample in a study of cytomegalovirus exposure and HLA in healthy donors. Using immunoSEQ multiplex PCR, the repertoire was profiled, and TCRdb retains in-frame clones only, with some absent. This table has about 140,000 clones, about four fifths appearing once. The specimen sequenced was PBMCs. These TCRs come from a young man in good health. Each CDR3 is given with its conserved first and last residue. Each record gives: J gene, clone size, D gene, V gene, CDR3 DNA, CDR3 protein. A D gene is named only where the DNA matches it firmly. Size values are once, few and many counts, or a class for expanded clones, and some rows have none.

J: TRBJ2-2; size: .; D: .; V: TRBV5-1; DNA: TGCGCCAGCAGCGCTCAGGGAAACACCGGGGAGCTGTTTTTT; CDR3: CASSAQGNTGELFF
J: TRBJ2-1; size: .; D: .; V: TRBV10-3; DNA: TGTGCCATCAGTGAGACTCCCAGGGATGAGCAGTTCTTC; CDR3: CAISETPRDEQFF
J: TRBJ1-5; size: once; D: TRBD1; V: TRBV7-9; DNA: TGTGCCAGCAGCTCCGAACCGGGACAGGGAAATCAGCCCCAGCATTTT; CDR3: CASSSEPGQGNQPQHF
J: TRBJ2-7; size: once; D: TRBD2; V: TRBV5-1; DNA: TGCGCCAGCAGCTTGGTAGCGGGAGGGCACTACGAGCAGTACTTC; CDR3: CASSLVAGGHYEQYF
J: TRBJ1-2; size: .; D: TRBD1; V: TRBV7-8; DNA: TGTGCCAGCAGCTTAGACAGGGGACACTTCGCTAACTATGGCTACACCTTC; CDR3: CASSLDRGHFANYGYTF
J: TRBJ1-5; size: .; D: TRBD1; V: TRBV18; DNA: TGTGCCAGCTCAGCAGGACAGGGTAATCAGCCCCAGCATTTT; CDR3: CASSAGQGNQPQHF
J: TRBJ2-2; size: .; D: .; V: TRBV5-8; DNA: TGTGCCAGCAGAGCCACAGGGATTAACACCGGGGAGCTGTTTTTT; CDR3: CASRATGINTGELFF
J: TRBJ2-1; size: few; D: TRBD2; V: TRBV11-3; DNA: TGTGCCAGCAGCTTAGGAGCGGGACCCTACAATGAGCAGTTCTTC; CDR3: CASSLGAGPYNEQFF
J: TRBJ2-1; size: .; D: .; V: TRBV6-6; DNA: TGTGCCAGCAGCCGTGGGGGGTACAATGAGCAGTTCTTC; CDR3: CASSRGGYNEQFF
J: TRBJ2-7; size: .; D: .; V: TRBV27; DNA: TGTGCCAGCAGTTTATTACAGGCCCCTGGCTACGAGCAGTACTTC; CDR3: CASSLLQAPGYEQYF
J: TRBJ2-1; size: .; D: .; V: TRBV5-1; DNA: TGCGCCACCAGAAGCGGCCTGGGAGAGCAGTTCTTC; CDR3: CATRSGLGEQFF
J: TRBJ2-1; size: .; D: .; V: TRBV5-1; DNA: TGCGCCAGCAGCTTGGAATCGAGCTCCTACAATGAGCAGTTCTTC; CDR3: CASSLESSSYNEQFF
J: TRBJ2-5; size: .; D: .; V: TRBV10-1; DNA: TGCGCCAGCAGTGATCCGGGACACTCACTCTACTTC; CDR3: CASSDPGHSLYF
J: TRBJ2-6; size: few; D: .; V: TRBV28; DNA: TGTGCCAGCAGTTCTCCTGGGGGCCAACTCTCTGGGGCCAACGTCCTGACTTTC; CDR3: CASSSPGGQLSGANVLTF
J: TRBJ1-4; size: .; D: .; V: TRBV2; DNA: TGTGCCAGCAGTCTAAATAAGTTCGGTGAAAAACTGTTTTTT; CDR3: CASSLNKFGEKLFF
J: TRBJ2-6; size: .; D: .; V: TRBV10-3; DNA: TGTGCCATCAGTGAATACAGGGATCGCGGGGCCAACGTCCTGACTTTC; CDR3: CAISEYRDRGANVLTF
J: TRBJ2-7; size: few; D: .; V: TRBV7-9; DNA: TGTGCCAGCAGCCGCTCTCTAGTGACGCTAATATCCTACGAGCAGTACTTC; CDR3: CASSRSLVTLISYEQYF
J: TRBJ2-7; size: once; D: .; V: TRBV2; DNA: TGTGCCAGCGGCCAGTACGAGCAGTACTTC; CDR3: CASGQYEQYF
J: TRBJ2-1; size: .; D: TRBD2; V: TRBV29-1; DNA: TGCAGCGTTGGGGGATGGACTAGCGGGAGGTTTTCCTACAATGAGCAGTTCTTC; CDR3: CSVGGWTSGRFSYNEQFF
J: TRBJ2-7; size: .; D: .; V: TRBV4-3; DNA: TGCGCCAGCAGCCAGGGACACACCTCCTACGAGCAGTACTTC; CDR3: CASSQGHTSYEQYF
J: TRBJ2-1; size: .; D: TRBD2; V: TRBV29-1; DNA: TGCAGCGTTGATCAGCGGGAAAATTACAATGAGCAGTTCTTC; CDR3: CSVDQRENYNEQFF
J: TRBJ2-5; size: .; D: TRBD1; V: TRBV6-5; DNA: TGTGCCAGCAGGGACAGGGGGCTTCGCCAAGAGACCCAGTACTTC; CDR3: CASRDRGLRQETQYF
J: TRBJ2-7; size: .; D: TRBD1; V: TRBV6-4; DNA: TGTGCCAGCAGCCCGGGACAGGGTAACGGCGAGCAGTACTTC; CDR3: CASSPGQGNGEQYF
J: TRBJ1-5; size: .; D: TRBD1; V: TRBV18; DNA: TGTGCCAGCTCACTACCTGGGACAGGGGGGAATCAGCCCCAGCATTTT; CDR3: CASSLPGTGGNQPQHF
J: TRBJ1-5; size: .; D: .; V: TRBV30; DNA: TGTGCCTGGAGTGTGGGAGGGTTGAGCAATCAGCCCCAGCATTTT; CDR3: CAWSVGGLSNQPQHF
J: TRBJ2-3; size: .; D: .; V: TRBV7-6; DNA: TGTGCCAGCAGCGACCCAAGCGGTAGCACAGATACGCAGTATTTT; CDR3: CASSDPSGSTDTQYF
J: TRBJ2-1; size: .; D: .; V: TRBV5-6; DNA: TGTGCCAGCAGCAGCCCCGGGTTAGCTCTCCCCAATGAGCAGTTCTTC; CDR3: CASSSPGLALPNEQFF
J: TRBJ2-7; size: .; D: .; V: TRBV9; DNA: TGTGCCAGCAGCCCGGAGGGGAAATACGAGCAGTACTTC; CDR3: CASSPEGKYEQYF
J: TRBJ2-7; size: .; D: .; V: TRBV7-2; DNA: TGTGCCAGCAGCTTAATGGACAGACAATACGGGGAGCAGTACTTC; CDR3: CASSLMDRQYGEQYF
J: TRBJ2-3; size: .; D: .; V: TRBV10-3; DNA: TGTGCCATCAGCCTCCAAACTAGCACAGATACGCAGTATTTT; CDR3: CAISLQTSTDTQYF
J: TRBJ2-1; size: .; D: TRBD1; V: TRBV4-1; DNA: TGCGCCAGCAGCCCCTCTTATATCTTGGGACAGGGATACAATGAGCAGTTCTTC; CDR3: CASSPSYILGQGYNEQFF
J: TRBJ2-7; size: .; D: .; V: TRBV27; DNA: TGTGCCAGCAGTTTATCTCCAACAGAGTACGAGCAGTACTTC; CDR3: CASSLSPTEYEQYF
J: TRBJ2-5; size: .; D: TRBD2; V: TRBV5-1; DNA: TGCGCCAGCAGCTTGGTAGCGGGAATGGGGACCCAGTACTTC; CDR3: CASSLVAGMGTQYF
J: TRBJ2-1; size: .; D: TRBD2; V: TRBV29-1; DNA: TGCAGCGTCCCTGGACTAGCGGGAGGGCCCTATGAGCAGTTCTTC; CDR3: CSVPGLAGGPYEQFF
J: TRBJ2-7; size: .; D: .; V: TRBV27; DNA: TGTGCCAGCAGTTCCGGAGGGGGCTGGGAGCAGTACTTC; CDR3: CASSSGGGWEQYF
J: TRBJ2-7; size: .; D: .; V: TRBV4-1; DNA: TGCGCCAGCAGCCCGCGACAGAGCTACGAGCAGTACTTC; CDR3: CASSPRQSYEQYF
J: TRBJ2-1; size: .; D: .; V: TRBV4-2; DNA: TGTGCCAGCAGCCAGCTGGACTCGAGAGGAGATGAGCAGTTCTTC; CDR3: CASSQLDSRGDEQFF
J: TRBJ1-5; size: .; D: .; V: TRBV5-6; DNA: TGTGCCAGCAGCTTGGGAGGGGGTAATCAGCCCCAGCATTTT; CDR3: CASSLGGGNQPQHF
J: TRBJ2-1; size: .; D: TRBD1; V: TRBV6-5; DNA: TGTGCCAGCAGTTACGTCATCGGGACAGATGAGCAGTTCTTC; CDR3: CASSYVIGTDEQFF
J: TRBJ2-2; size: once; D: .; V: TRBV27; DNA: TGTGCCAGCAGTTTTGGTTGGGTGGCGGCCACCGGGGAGCTGTTTTTT; CDR3: CASSFGWVAATGELFF
J: TRBJ1-1; size: .; D: TRBD1; V: TRBV7-9; DNA: TGTGCCAGCAGCGTACAGGGGGGGAACACTGAAGCTTTCTTT; CDR3: CASSVQGGNTEAFF
J: TRBJ2-2; size: .; D: .; V: TRBV5-1; DNA: TGCGCCAGCAGCTCGGGTGGGGCCCGGACCGGGGAGCTGTTTTTT; CDR3: CASSSGGARTGELFF
J: TRBJ2-1; size: .; D: .; V: TRBV6-4; DNA: TGTGCCAGCAGTGACTCCGCCAGGGTCGGTGAGCAGTTCTTC; CDR3: CASSDSARVGEQFF
J: TRBJ2-3; size: .; D: TRBD2; V: TRBV27; DNA: TGTGCCAGCTCGCCCGGGGGGACTAGCGGGAGTGCCGCAGATACGCAGTATTTT; CDR3: CASSPGGTSGSAADTQYF
J: TRBJ2-4; size: .; D: .; V: TRBV29-1; DNA: TGCAGCGTTGAAGTTTACAGCAATAGCGAAAACATTCAGTACTTC; CDR3: CSVEVYSNSENIQYF
J: TRBJ2-2; size: few; D: .; V: TRBV4-3; DNA: TGCGCCAGCAGCCAAGACCTCAGGTCCGGGGAGCTGTTTTTT; CDR3: CASSQDLRSGELFF
J: TRBJ1-2; size: .; D: .; V: TRBV27; DNA: TGTGCCAGCAAAAGAGGGGGCTATGGCTACACCTTC; CDR3: CASKRGGYGYTF
J: TRBJ2-5; size: .; D: TRBD1; V: TRBV14; DNA: TGTGCCAGCAGCCAAACCATATGCCTGACCCAGGGGGCGCGTCTAGGGGAGACCCAGTACTTC; CDR3: CASSQTICLTQGARLGETQYF
J: TRBJ1-2; size: .; D: TRBD1; V: TRBV5-6; DNA: TGTGCCAGCAGCTTGGCGGACAGGGGGCAGGGAGGCTACACCTTC; CDR3: CASSLADRGQGGYTF
J: TRBJ2-5; size: few; D: TRBD2; V: TRBV27; DNA: TGTGCCAGCAGTTACCCGGAGGGTAGCGGGAAGGAGACCCAGTACTTC; CDR3: CASSYPEGSGKETQYF
J: TRBJ2-2; size: once; D: TRBD1; V: TRBV28; DNA: TGTGCCAGCCCGGGGGACAGGGGGCTGGCCGGGGAGCTGTTTTTT; CDR3: CASPGDRGLAGELFF
J: TRBJ2-3; size: .; D: .; V: TRBV6-6; DNA: TGTGCCAGCGGGTCGACTAACACAGATACGCAGTATTTT; CDR3: CASGSTNTDTQYF
J: TRBJ2-7; size: once; D: TRBD2; V: TRBV19; DNA: TGTGCCAGTAGTAGCGGGGGGAGCTCCTACGAGCAGTACTTC; CDR3: CASSSGGSSYEQYF
J: TRBJ2-7; size: .; D: .; V: TRBV5-1; DNA: TGCGCCAGCAGCTCAATAGCGGTTTCCTACGAGCAGTACTTC; CDR3: CASSSIAVSYEQYF